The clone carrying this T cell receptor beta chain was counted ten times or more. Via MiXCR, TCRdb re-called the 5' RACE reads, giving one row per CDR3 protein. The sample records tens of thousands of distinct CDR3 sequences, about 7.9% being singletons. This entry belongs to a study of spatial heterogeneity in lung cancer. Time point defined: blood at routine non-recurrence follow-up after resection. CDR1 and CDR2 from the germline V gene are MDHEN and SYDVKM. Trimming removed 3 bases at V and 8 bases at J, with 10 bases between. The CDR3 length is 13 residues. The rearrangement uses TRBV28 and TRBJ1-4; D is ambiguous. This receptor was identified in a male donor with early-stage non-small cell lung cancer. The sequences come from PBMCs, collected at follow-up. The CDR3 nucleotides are TGTGCCAGCAGTTTGGAGGGCTGGGAAAAACTGTTTTTT. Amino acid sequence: CASSLEGWEKLFF. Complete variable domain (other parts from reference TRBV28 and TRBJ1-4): DVKVTQSSRYLVKRTGEKVFLECVQDMDHENMFWYRQDPGLGLRLIYFSYDVKMKEKGDIPEGYSVSREKKERFSLILESASTNQTSMYLCASSLEGWEKLFFGSGTQLSVL.